This TCR beta chain was observed in a study of blood T cells in healthy people across ages. A remark on this clonotype: Antigen: not known.

Sample-barcoded 5' priming and a J-beta primer mix drove a second PCR of about 7 to 12 cycles. TCRdb ran MiXCR on the 5' RACE reads and lists one entry per CDR3 protein. The repertoire holds 700,000 to 850,000 distinct CDR3 sequences, 50% to 65% seen once, with roughly 40% in the top ten. The CDR3 loop spans 15 amino acids. Study-level points and caveats: Per million T cells, TCR beta diversity dropped roughly linearly as age increased. TCR beta diversity correlated strongly with naive T cell percentage. Estimated diversity across one million T cells was deemed an underestimate.

The sample comprised blood. The J gene is TRBJ2-7, the V gene TRBV21-1; the D call of TRBD2 is as the table states it, not checked on the DNA. TRBV21-1 is a listed pseudogene. This TCR derives from a man older than 75 in good health. CDR3 in amino acids: CASSKATSEAYEQYF. The CDR3 region has the DNA TGTGCCAGCAGCAAAGCTACTAGCGAAGCCTACGAGCAGTACTTC.